These T cell receptor beta chains were read from a single sample in a study of T cell clusters in autoimmune cytopenias. TCRdb reprocessed the multiplex PCR reads and keeps a single row for each CDR3 protein, giving no DNA. The listing records fewer than 5,000 distinct CDR3 sequences. This same sample was also taken into another study, of T cell repertoires in aging, cancer and after chemotherapy.

Material for sequencing was peripheral blood. The receptors shown here come from a human donor in good health. CDR3s include the opening cysteine and the closing phenylalanine or tryptophan. Size values are once, few and many counts, or a class for expanded clones, and some rows have none.

size: NA
V: TRBV5-5
J: TRBJ2-1
CDR3: CASSLGGLATEQFF

size: NA
V: TRBV4-2
J: TRBJ2-1
CDR3: CASSHYNEQFF

size: NA
V: TRBV28
J: TRBJ2-2
CDR3: CASSRYGHKNTGELFF

size: medium-sized
V: TRBV27
J: TRBJ1-6
CDR3: CASTRAGPNSPLHF

size: NA
V: TRBV19
J: TRBJ1-3
CDR3: CASSAPVGNTIYF

size: NA
V: TRBV20-1
J: TRBJ2-1
CDR3: CSARDWGHPSVF

size: NA
V: TRBV18
J: TRBJ2-5
CDR3: CASSPKLYQETQYF

size: NA
V: TRBV6-5
J: TRBJ2-3
CDR3: CASSYVGLAGRRGADTQYF

size: NA
V: TRBV6-6
J: TRBJ1-2
CDR3: CASSPTGDYGYTF

size: NA
V: TRBV6-4
J: TRBJ1-5
CDR3: CASSEARNQPQHF

size: NA
V: TRBV18
J: TRBJ2-3
CDR3: CASSPPGLAKDTQYF

size: NA
V: TRBV27
J: TRBJ1-3
CDR3: CASSISSGLGNTIYF

size: NA
V: TRBV12-3/TRBV12-4
J: TRBJ1-5
CDR3: CASSRQGHQPQHF

size: NA
V: TRBV19
J: TRBJ1-1
CDR3: CASSIAQTGAPEAFF

size: NA
V: TRBV18
J: TRBJ1-5
CDR3: CASSRSGNQPQHF

size: NA
V: TRBV19
J: TRBJ1-2
CDR3: CASTSPGVSDGYTF

size: medium-sized
V: TRBV15
J: TRBJ1-4
CDR3: CATSNGQGEEKLFF

size: NA
V: TRBV12-3/TRBV12-4
J: TRBJ1-4
CDR3: CASSLTGLREKLFF

size: NA
V: TRBV6-5
J: TRBJ1-1
CDR3: CASSSRQRFEAFF

size: NA
V: TRBV18
J: TRBJ1-2
CDR3: CASSPYDMGRANYGYTF

size: NA
V: TRBV6-2/TRBV6-3
J: TRBJ2-3
CDR3: CASSYRAIFDTQYF

size: NA
V: TRBV7-2
J: TRBJ2-3
CDR3: CASSPSSDNPTDTQYF

size: NA
V: TRBV7-9
J: TRBJ1-6
CDR3: CASSPPSGMSVNSPLHF

size: NA
V: TRBV27
J: TRBJ2-7
CDR3: CASRGTGTYEQYF

size: NA
V: TRBV6-2/TRBV6-3
J: TRBJ2-3
CDR3: CATRLAGEADTQYF